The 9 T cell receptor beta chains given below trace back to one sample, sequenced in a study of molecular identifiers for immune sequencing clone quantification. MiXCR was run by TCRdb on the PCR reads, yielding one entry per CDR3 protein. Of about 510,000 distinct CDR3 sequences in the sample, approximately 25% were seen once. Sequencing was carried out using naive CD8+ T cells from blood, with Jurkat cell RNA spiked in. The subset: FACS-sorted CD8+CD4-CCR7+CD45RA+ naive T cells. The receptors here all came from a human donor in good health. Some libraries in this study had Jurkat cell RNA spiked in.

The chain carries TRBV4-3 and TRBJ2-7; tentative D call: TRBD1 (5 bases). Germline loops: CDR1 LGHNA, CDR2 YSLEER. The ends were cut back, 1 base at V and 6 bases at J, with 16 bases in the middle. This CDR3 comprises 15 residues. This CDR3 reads CASSQVPDSALEQYF. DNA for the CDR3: TGCGCCAGCAGCCAAGTCCCAGACAGCGCTCTCGAGCAGTACTTC.

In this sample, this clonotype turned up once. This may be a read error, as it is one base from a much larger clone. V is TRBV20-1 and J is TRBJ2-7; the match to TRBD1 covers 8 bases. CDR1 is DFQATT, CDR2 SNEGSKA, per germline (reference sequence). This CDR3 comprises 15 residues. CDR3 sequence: CSATGQTGDTYEPYF. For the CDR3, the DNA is TGCAGTGCCACGGGTCAGACAGGGGATACCTACGAGCCGTACTTC.

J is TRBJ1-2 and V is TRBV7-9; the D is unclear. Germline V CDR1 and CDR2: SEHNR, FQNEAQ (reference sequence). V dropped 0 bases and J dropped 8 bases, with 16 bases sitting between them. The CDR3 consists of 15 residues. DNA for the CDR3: TGTGCCAGCAGCTTAGCATTATCCGTTGCAGAAGGCTACACCTTC. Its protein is CASSLALSVAEGYTF.

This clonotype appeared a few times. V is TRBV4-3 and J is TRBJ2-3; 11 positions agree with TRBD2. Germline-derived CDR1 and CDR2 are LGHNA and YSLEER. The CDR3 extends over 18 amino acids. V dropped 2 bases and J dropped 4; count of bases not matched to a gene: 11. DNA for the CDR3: TGCGCCAGCAGCCAAAACCTCAATAGCGGGGGGGTTGCAGATACGCAGTATTTT. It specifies CASSQNLNSGGVADTQYF.

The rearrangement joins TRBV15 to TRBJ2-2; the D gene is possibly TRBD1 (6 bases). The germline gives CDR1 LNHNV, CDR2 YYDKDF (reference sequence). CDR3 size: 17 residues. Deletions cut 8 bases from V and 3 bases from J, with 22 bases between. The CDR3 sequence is CATGDHRGSPYTGELFF. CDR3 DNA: TGTGCCACCGGCGACCATAGGGGGAGTCCGTACACCGGGGAGCTGTTTTTT.

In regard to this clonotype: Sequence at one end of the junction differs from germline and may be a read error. The CDR3 nucleotides read TGTGCCAGCAGCTACTCTGAGGCCAACGTCCTGACTTTC. Encoded protein: CASSYSEANVLTF. V and J are TRBV7-9 and TRBJ2-6; D gene ambiguous. The CDR3 has 13 residues. Per germline, CDR1 SEHNR and CDR2 FQNEAQ (reference sequence).

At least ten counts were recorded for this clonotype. CDR3 sequence: CASSLTSVAKNIQYF. The DNA for the CDR3 is TGTGCCAGCAGTCTGACTAGTGTAGCCAAAAACATTCAGTACTTC. The chain joins TRBV28 to TRBJ2-4, with D perhaps matching TRBD2 (6 bases). Germline V lookup: CDR1 MDHEN, CDR2 SYDVKM. The CDR3 totals 15 residues. V was shortened by 5 bases and J by 0 bases, with 11 bases between the two germline ends.

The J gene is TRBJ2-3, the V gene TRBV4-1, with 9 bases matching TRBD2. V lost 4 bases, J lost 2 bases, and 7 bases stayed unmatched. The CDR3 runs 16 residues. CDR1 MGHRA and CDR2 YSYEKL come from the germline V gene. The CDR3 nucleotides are TGCGCCAGCAGCCCCTCCAGACTAGCGGTCACAGATACGCAGTATTTT. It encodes CASSPSRLAVTDTQYF.

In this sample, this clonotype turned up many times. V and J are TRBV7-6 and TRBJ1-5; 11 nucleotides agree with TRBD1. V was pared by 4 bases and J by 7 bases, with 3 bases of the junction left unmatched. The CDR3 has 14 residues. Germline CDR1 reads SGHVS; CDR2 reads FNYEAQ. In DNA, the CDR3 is TGTGCCAGCAGCTCGGGACAGGGGGTACAGCCCCAGCATTTT. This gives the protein CASSSGQGVQPQHF.